The source of this TCR beta chain is a study of blood T cell repertoires in COVID-19 (dated by TCRdb to 2020 to 2021). Describing the broader study: Samples from collaborators originated in the United States, Italy and Spain and spanned both the acute and convalescent phases of COVID-19. Where available, HLA class I and class II types were obtained from metadata supplied by the sample provider rather than from assay-based typing. Samples were obtained from the ongoing ImmuneRACE study (first 160 participants) and from about 1,300 subjects provided by 6 global collaborators. The prospective study material was composed of cDNA or gDNA derived from T cells, B-cell-depleted T cells, or PBMCs. A freely available public database, intended as a resource for researchers studying the immune response to SARS-CoV-2, is where the repertoires were released. Nearly every sample came with metadata listing a de-identified subject ID, COVID-19 status, age in years and sex. Subjects who had been exposed to COVID-19, were actively infected with it, or had recovered from it provided the deeply sampled blood TCRbeta repertoires that made up the dataset.

What the research found in general, with its limitations: Clinical and demographic metadata were provided uncurated, with the amount varying by source and participant.

TCRbeta CDR3 regions were amplified from genomic DNA by means of the immunoSEQ Assay, a bias-controlled multiplex PCR. The paper's processing steps were these. The number of nucleated cells in each sample was estimated by amplification of reference gene primers within the assay. To quantify the absolute abundance of each unique TCRbeta CDR3 rearrangement, sequence reads were collapsed and filtered. For each sample, productive Simpson clonality was calculated as the square root of Simpson's diversity index across productive rearrangements. The table comes from immuneACCESS by way of TCRdb, which keeps in-frame sequences with V and J called. Part of the clones is missing from these tables; in studies checked, under half for an unresolved V gene and the rest for unknown reasons. Clone size and the V and J calls come from that table; the DNA yielded D and trimming. Within this sample are approximately 340,000 clones, with more than 85% of them counted one time only. Of the sample, about 0.9% falls within the top ten clones.

Participants in the prospective study were aged 18 to 89 years, lived in 20 to 30 United States geographic areas, and enrolled through a virtual design. In the prospective study, cohorts were assigned on the basis of participant-reported clinical history obtained from a screening survey and a study questionnaire. A participant counted as exposed if, within 2 weeks of entering the study, that participant had been in contact with someone who had a PCR-confirmed or clinician-diagnosed COVID-19 case. Mobile phlebotomists in the prospective study collected whole blood, serum and a nasopharyngeal or oropharyngeal swab from every participant. Over a 2-month period, participants in the prospective study had the option of providing additional blood draws and questionnaires. Prospective study blood samples were shipped either frozen or at room temperature before DNA extraction. From the cysteine up to the phenylalanine, the CDR3 has a length of 14 residues. Left in the record is the CDR3 DNA by itself, 42 bases read in frame from the first base. The V end gives up 6 bases and the J end 5 bases, leaving 3 bases in the junction not matched to a gene. CDR1 and CDR2 were assigned from the germline V gene as ENHRY and SYGVKD.

Of note for this clone: The specificity of this receptor is unknown. Per-base quality was not reported, and no clone a single base away is much larger than it.

Here the chain combines TRBV10-3 and TRBJ1-6, and TRBD1 matches 8 of the central bases. Sequencing input: PBMCs or T cells enriched from blood (not recorded which). This TCR came from a woman in her thirties or forties who had been exposed to COVID-19. The DNA sequence is as follows: TGTGCCATCAGGGGACAGGATGATAATTCACCCCTCCACTTT. It is translated as CAIRGQDDNSPLHF.